These T cell receptor beta chains were read from a single sample in a study of T-cell reconstitution after alpha-beta-depleted transplantation in children. MiXCR, applied by TCRdb to the PCR reads, yields one record per CDR3 protein. This sample yields about 610,000 distinct CDR3 sequences, of which 10% to 13% are seen a single time; about 4.3% belongs to the top ten. Sequenced here: PBMCs from the stem cell graft donor, sampled from the stem cell graft. Every receptor here comes from a human donor who donated a stem cell graft to a child with acute myeloid leukemia. Both conserved end residues are part of each CDR3. Each record gives: J gene, V gene, clone size, CDR3 length, D gene, CDR3 protein, CDR3 DNA. D genes are given only for firm matches. Clone size is stated in some rows and not others, as once, few, many or a class when expanded.

j_call: TRBJ2-1
v_call: TRBV4-3
clone_size: few
cdr3_length: 15
d_call: TRBD2
cdr3_aa: CASSPGVAGVNEQFF
cdr3_nt: TGCGCCAGCAGCCCTGGGGTAGCGGGAGTGAATGAGCAGTTCTTC

j_call: TRBJ2-5
v_call: TRBV5-5
clone_size: many
cdr3_length: 14
d_call: NA
cdr3_aa: CASSLLREQETQYF
cdr3_nt: TGTGCCAGCAGCTTGCTAAGAGAGCAAGAGACCCAGTACTTC

j_call: TRBJ2-7
v_call: TRBV6-5
clone_size: many
cdr3_length: 15
d_call: TRBD2
cdr3_aa: CASSSPGLGGNEQYF
cdr3_nt: TGTGCCAGCAGTTCCCCGGGACTAGGGGGAAACGAGCAGTACTTC

j_call: TRBJ1-3
v_call: TRBV5-5
clone_size: NA
cdr3_length: 15
d_call: NA
cdr3_aa: CASIGQRSSGNTIYF
cdr3_nt: TGTGCCAGCATAGGACAGCGAAGCTCTGGAAACACCATATATTTT

j_call: TRBJ2-3
v_call: TRBV10-3
clone_size: few
cdr3_length: 15
d_call: TRBD1
cdr3_aa: CAISIQGPGSDTQYF
cdr3_nt: TGTGCCATCAGCATACAGGGGCCGGGATCAGATACGCAGTATTTT

j_call: TRBJ2-1
v_call: TRBV20-1
clone_size: many
cdr3_length: 15
d_call: NA
cdr3_aa: CSARDVRASDNEQFF
cdr3_nt: TGCAGTGCTAGAGATGTAAGGGCCTCGGACAATGAGCAGTTCTTC

j_call: TRBJ2-3
v_call: TRBV6-2/TRBV6-3
clone_size: few
cdr3_length: 16
d_call: NA
cdr3_aa: CASSYSTHGNTDTQYF
cdr3_nt: TGTGCCAGCAGTTACTCGACGCATGGGAACACAGATACGCAGTATTTT

j_call: TRBJ1-1
v_call: TRBV29-1
clone_size: many
cdr3_length: 12
d_call: NA
cdr3_aa: CSGMDSATEAFF
cdr3_nt: TGCAGCGGGATGGACAGCGCCACTGAAGCTTTCTTT

j_call: TRBJ2-7
v_call: TRBV6-5
clone_size: few
cdr3_length: 14
d_call: TRBD2
cdr3_aa: CASSGGELFYEQYF
cdr3_nt: TGTGCCAGCAGCGGGGGGGAACTATTCTACGAGCAGTACTTC

j_call: TRBJ1-1
v_call: TRBV27
clone_size: many
cdr3_length: 12
d_call: NA
cdr3_aa: CASSHVNTEAFF
cdr3_nt: TGTGCCAGCAGTCACGTGAACACTGAAGCTTTCTTT

j_call: TRBJ2-5
v_call: TRBV20-1
clone_size: NA
cdr3_length: 12
d_call: NA
cdr3_aa: CSASLNVETQYF
cdr3_nt: TGCAGTGCTAGTCTAAACGTGGAGACCCAGTACTTC

j_call: TRBJ2-1
v_call: TRBV25-1
clone_size: many
cdr3_length: 11
d_call: NA
cdr3_aa: CASSEFSEQFF
cdr3_nt: TGTGCCAGCAGTGAATTCTCTGAGCAGTTCTTC

j_call: TRBJ2-7
v_call: TRBV12-3/TRBV12-4
clone_size: NA
cdr3_length: 15
d_call: TRBD1
cdr3_aa: CASSSVWDSSYEQYF
cdr3_nt: TGTGCCAGCAGTTCAGTATGGGACAGCAGCTACGAGCAGTACTTC

j_call: TRBJ2-1
v_call: TRBV5-1
clone_size: few
cdr3_length: 16
d_call: TRBD2
cdr3_aa: CASSLAPLAGVNEQFF
cdr3_nt: TGCGCCAGCAGCTTGGCCCCACTAGCGGGAGTCAATGAGCAGTTCTTC

j_call: TRBJ2-5
v_call: TRBV5-8
clone_size: few
cdr3_length: 15
d_call: TRBD2
cdr3_aa: CASGTSGRAEETQYF
cdr3_nt: TGTGCCAGCGGTACTAGCGGGAGGGCCGAGGAGACCCAGTACTTC

j_call: TRBJ2-2
v_call: TRBV5-1
clone_size: few
cdr3_length: 16
d_call: NA
cdr3_aa: CASSLGAKGITGELFF
cdr3_nt: TGCGCCAGCAGCTTGGGGGCGAAGGGTATCACCGGGGAGCTGTTTTTT

j_call: TRBJ2-1
v_call: TRBV20-1
clone_size: many
cdr3_length: 14
d_call: TRBD2
cdr3_aa: CSARDTSAYNEQFF
cdr3_nt: TGCAGTGCTAGAGATACTAGCGCCTACAATGAGCAGTTCTTC

j_call: TRBJ1-5
v_call: TRBV28
clone_size: few
cdr3_length: 16
d_call: NA
cdr3_aa: CASSRGGTSSNQPQHF
cdr3_nt: TGTGCCAGCAGTCGAGGGGGAACTTCGAGCAATCAGCCCCAGCATTTT

j_call: TRBJ2-7
v_call: TRBV5-1
clone_size: NA
cdr3_length: 17
d_call: TRBD2
cdr3_aa: CASSLRTSGSSSYEQYF
cdr3_nt: TGCGCCAGCAGCTTGCGGACTAGCGGGAGTAGTTCCTACGAGCAGTACTTC

j_call: TRBJ2-1
v_call: TRBV14
clone_size: NA
cdr3_length: 16
d_call: TRBD2
cdr3_aa: CASREGLAGPYNEQFF
cdr3_nt: TGTGCCAGCAGGGAGGGACTAGCGGGACCCTACAATGAGCAGTTCTTC

j_call: TRBJ2-7
v_call: TRBV18
clone_size: NA
cdr3_length: 15
d_call: TRBD2
cdr3_aa: CASSPTGGTGNEQYF
cdr3_nt: TGTGCCAGCTCACCTACGGGGGGAACGGGGAACGAGCAGTACTTC

j_call: TRBJ2-7
v_call: TRBV6-1
clone_size: many
cdr3_length: 14
d_call: TRBD1
cdr3_aa: CASRDGQGAHEQYF
cdr3_nt: TGTGCCAGCAGAGATGGACAGGGGGCCCACGAGCAGTACTTC

j_call: TRBJ1-1
v_call: TRBV30
clone_size: many
cdr3_length: 12
d_call: NA
cdr3_aa: CAWSVGRAEAFF
cdr3_nt: TGTGCCTGGAGTGTCGGCAGAGCCGAAGCTTTCTTT

j_call: TRBJ1-4
v_call: TRBV15
clone_size: few
cdr3_length: 13
d_call: NA
cdr3_aa: CATSGGAGEKLFF
cdr3_nt: TGTGCCACCAGCGGTGGGGCAGGGGAAAAACTGTTTTTT

j_call: TRBJ2-5
v_call: TRBV7-2
clone_size: many
cdr3_length: 17
d_call: TRBD2
cdr3_aa: CASSHGLAGVQGETQYF
cdr3_nt: TGTGCCAGCAGCCATGGACTAGCGGGAGTCCAGGGGGAGACCCAGTACTTC

j_call: TRBJ2-7
v_call: TRBV20-1
clone_size: few
cdr3_length: 14
d_call: NA
cdr3_aa: CSASQTGTLRVQYF
cdr3_nt: TGCAGTGCTAGCCAAACCGGGACTCTGAGGGTGCAGTACTTC

j_call: TRBJ2-7
v_call: TRBV29-1
clone_size: many
cdr3_length: 13
d_call: TRBD2
cdr3_aa: CSVGRGSEYEQYF
cdr3_nt: TGCAGCGTTGGGCGGGGGTCAGAGTACGAGCAGTACTTC

j_call: TRBJ2-3
v_call: TRBV18
clone_size: NA
cdr3_length: 14
d_call: NA
cdr3_aa: CASSPIPDTDTQYF
cdr3_nt: TGTGCCAGCTCGCCAATACCGGACACAGATACGCAGTATTTT

j_call: TRBJ2-2
v_call: TRBV18
clone_size: many
cdr3_length: 15
d_call: NA
cdr3_aa: CASSPNPRNTGELFF
cdr3_nt: TGTGCCAGCTCACCAAACCCGAGGAACACCGGGGAGCTGTTTTTT

j_call: TRBJ2-7
v_call: TRBV25-1
clone_size: NA
cdr3_length: 12
d_call: NA
cdr3_aa: CASTALGHEQYF
cdr3_nt: TGTGCCAGCACTGCCCTTGGGCACGAGCAGTACTTC

j_call: TRBJ2-5
v_call: TRBV20-1
clone_size: many
cdr3_length: 15
d_call: TRBD2
cdr3_aa: CSARLWAGARETQYF
cdr3_nt: TGCAGTGCTAGATTATGGGCGGGAGCCAGAGAGACCCAGTACTTC

j_call: TRBJ2-3
v_call: TRBV7-9
clone_size: many
cdr3_length: 14
d_call: TRBD2
cdr3_aa: CASSSLAEGDTQYF
cdr3_nt: TGTGCCAGCAGCTCACTAGCGGAAGGAGATACGCAGTATTTT

j_call: TRBJ2-2
v_call: TRBV10-3
clone_size: many
cdr3_length: 15
d_call: NA
cdr3_aa: CAISLDPRTTGELFF
cdr3_nt: TGTGCCATCAGTCTGGACCCACGGACTACCGGGGAGCTGTTTTTT

j_call: TRBJ2-1
v_call: TRBV7-3
clone_size: NA
cdr3_length: 16
d_call: TRBD2
cdr3_aa: CASSSSTSVLLNEQFF
cdr3_nt: TGTGCCAGCAGCTCATCGACTAGCGTGCTGCTCAATGAGCAGTTCTTC

j_call: TRBJ1-1
v_call: TRBV10-3
clone_size: many
cdr3_length: 15
d_call: NA
cdr3_aa: CAISKSRASDTEAFF
cdr3_nt: TGTGCCATCAGTAAGTCGAGGGCTTCGGACACTGAAGCTTTCTTT

j_call: TRBJ2-1
v_call: TRBV12-3/TRBV12-4
clone_size: many
cdr3_length: 16
d_call: NA
cdr3_aa: CASRPRTLSSYNEQFF
cdr3_nt: TGTGCCAGCAGACCTCGGACCCTGAGCTCCTACAATGAGCAGTTCTTC

j_call: TRBJ2-7
v_call: TRBV20-1
clone_size: NA
cdr3_length: 16
d_call: TRBD2
cdr3_aa: CCVRRPRTSGTYEQYF
cdr3_nt: TGCTGTGTCAGGCGGCCCCGGACTAGCGGCACCTACGAGCAGTACTTC

j_call: TRBJ2-5
v_call: TRBV29-1
clone_size: few
cdr3_length: 13
d_call: TRBD1
cdr3_aa: CSVPQGSQETQYF
cdr3_nt: TGCAGCGTACCACAGGGGTCCCAAGAGACCCAGTACTTC

j_call: TRBJ2-1
v_call: TRBV6-2/TRBV6-3
clone_size: NA
cdr3_length: 16
d_call: TRBD2
cdr3_aa: CASSGTSPTSYNEQFF
cdr3_nt: TGTGCCAGCAGTGGGACTAGCCCGACGTCCTACAATGAGCAGTTCTTC

j_call: TRBJ2-7
v_call: TRBV12-3/TRBV12-4
clone_size: NA
cdr3_length: 15
d_call: NA
cdr3_aa: CASSLSDGASYEQYF
cdr3_nt: TGTGCCAGCAGTCTATCCGACGGGGCTTCCTACGAGCAGTACTTC

j_call: TRBJ1-4
v_call: TRBV2
clone_size: few
cdr3_length: 14
d_call: TRBD1
cdr3_aa: CASGGTGGREKLFF
cdr3_nt: TGTGCCAGCGGAGGGACAGGGGGAAGGGAAAAACTGTTTTTT

j_call: TRBJ2-1
v_call: TRBV6-1
clone_size: NA
cdr3_length: 16
d_call: TRBD2
cdr3_aa: CASSRRSGTLYNEQFF
cdr3_nt: TGTGCCAGCAGTCGGAGAAGCGGGACCTTATACAATGAGCAGTTCTTC

j_call: TRBJ2-1
v_call: TRBV29-1
clone_size: NA
cdr3_length: 13
d_call: NA
cdr3_aa: CSAARDIYNEQFF
cdr3_nt: TGCAGCGCTGCCCGGGACATCTACAATGAGCAGTTCTTC

j_call: TRBJ1-1
v_call: TRBV14
clone_size: many
cdr3_length: 14
d_call: NA
cdr3_aa: CASSPDGRNTEAFF
cdr3_nt: TGTGCCAGCAGCCCGGACGGGAGGAACACTGAAGCTTTCTTT

j_call: TRBJ2-4
v_call: TRBV20-1
clone_size: NA
cdr3_length: 15
d_call: NA
cdr3_aa: CSAGIAILAKNIQYF
cdr3_nt: TGCAGTGCCGGGATTGCGATCCTAGCCAAAAACATTCAGTACTTC

j_call: TRBJ2-7
v_call: TRBV7-9
clone_size: many
cdr3_length: 15
d_call: NA
cdr3_aa: CASSLVDRPPYEQYF
cdr3_nt: TGTGCCAGCAGCTTAGTTGACAGGCCACCCTACGAGCAGTACTTC

j_call: TRBJ2-5
v_call: TRBV25-1
clone_size: many
cdr3_length: 16
d_call: TRBD2
cdr3_aa: CASSHTGGGRRETQYF
cdr3_nt: TGTGCCAGCAGCCATACTGGGGGAGGGAGGCGAGAGACCCAGTACTTC

j_call: TRBJ2-7
v_call: TRBV6-2/TRBV6-3
clone_size: many
cdr3_length: 16
d_call: NA
cdr3_aa: CASSYQRRLVDYEQYF
cdr3_nt: TGTGCCAGCAGTTACCAACGGAGACTAGTGGACTACGAGCAGTACTTC

j_call: TRBJ2-3
v_call: TRBV20-1
clone_size: NA
cdr3_length: 15
d_call: TRBD1
cdr3_aa: CSAPDRASHTDTQYF
cdr3_nt: TGCAGTGCACCGGACAGGGCCTCTCACACAGATACGCAGTATTTT

j_call: TRBJ2-7
v_call: TRBV20-1
clone_size: NA
cdr3_length: 16
d_call: NA
cdr3_aa: CCARGGDRRSSYEQYF
cdr3_nt: TGCTGTGCTAGGGGGGGGGACCGAAGAAGCTCCTACGAGCAGTACTTC

j_call: TRBJ2-1
v_call: TRBV7-2
clone_size: few
cdr3_length: 15
d_call: TRBD2
cdr3_aa: CASSFEGLPYNEQFF
cdr3_nt: TGTGCCAGCAGCTTTGAGGGACTACCCTACAATGAGCAGTTCTTC

j_call: TRBJ2-7
v_call: TRBV27
clone_size: few
cdr3_length: 14
d_call: TRBD2
cdr3_aa: CASTSLAGSYEQYF
cdr3_nt: TGTGCCAGCACCTCATTAGCGGGTTCCTACGAGCAGTACTTC